This T cell receptor (beta chain) stems from a study of blood T cell repertoires in COVID-19. The CDR3 is 14 amino acids. Per germline, CDR1 SGDLS and CDR2 YYNGEE. V lost 5 bases and J lost 4; bases outside the gene matches: 8. Method: immunoSEQ multiplex PCR; TCRdb's copy keeps in-frame clones and lacks some. The sample has about 220,000 clones, under 90% seen once; the top ten hold approximately 5%. This clone has more than one count but fewer than ten. The V and J genes are TRBV9 and TRBJ2-7; 8 bases match TRBD1. This clonotype originated in a woman between 55 and 75 years old who had recovered from COVID-19. The sequencing input was peripheral blood. The CDR3 region has the DNA TGTGCCAGCAGTGCAGGACAGGGAGGATACGAGCAGTACTTC. As protein: CASSAGQGGYEQYF.